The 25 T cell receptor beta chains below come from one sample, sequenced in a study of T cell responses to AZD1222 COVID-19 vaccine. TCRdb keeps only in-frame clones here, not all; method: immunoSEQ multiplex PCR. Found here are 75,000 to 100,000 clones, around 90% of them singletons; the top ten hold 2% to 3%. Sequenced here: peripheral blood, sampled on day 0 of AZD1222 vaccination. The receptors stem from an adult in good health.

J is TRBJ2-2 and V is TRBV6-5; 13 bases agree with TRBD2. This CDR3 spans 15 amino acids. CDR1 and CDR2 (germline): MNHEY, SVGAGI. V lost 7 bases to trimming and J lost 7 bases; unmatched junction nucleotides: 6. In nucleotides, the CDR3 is TGTGCCAGCAAGCCCGGGACTAGCGGGGACGGGGAGCTGTTTTTT. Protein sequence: CASKPGTSGDGELFF.

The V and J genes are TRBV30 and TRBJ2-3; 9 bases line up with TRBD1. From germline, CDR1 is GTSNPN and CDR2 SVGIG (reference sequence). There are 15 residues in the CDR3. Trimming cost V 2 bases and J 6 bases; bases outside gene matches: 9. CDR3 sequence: CAWSSTGGSWDTQYF. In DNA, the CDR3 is TGTGCCTGGAGTTCCACAGGGGGCTCGTGGGATACGCAGTATTTT.

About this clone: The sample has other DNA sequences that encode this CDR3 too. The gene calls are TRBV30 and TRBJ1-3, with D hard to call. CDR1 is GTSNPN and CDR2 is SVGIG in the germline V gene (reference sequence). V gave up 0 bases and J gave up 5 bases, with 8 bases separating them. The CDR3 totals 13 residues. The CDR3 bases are TGTGCCTGGAGTGTATCGGGGAGAAACACCATATATTTT. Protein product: CAWSVSGRNTIYF.

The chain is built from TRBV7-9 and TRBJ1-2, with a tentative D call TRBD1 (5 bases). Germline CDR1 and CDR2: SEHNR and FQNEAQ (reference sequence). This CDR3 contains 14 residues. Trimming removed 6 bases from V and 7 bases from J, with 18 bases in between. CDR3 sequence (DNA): TGTGCCAGCAGGGATATCGGAGTTAGGGGTGGCTACACCTTC. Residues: CASRDIGVRGGYTF. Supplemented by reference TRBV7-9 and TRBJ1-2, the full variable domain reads DTGVSQNPRHKITKRGQNVTFRCDPISEHNRLYWYRQTLGQGPEFLTYFQNEAQLEKSRLLSDRFSAERPKGSFSTLEIQRTEQGDSAMYLCASRDIGVRGGYTFGSGTRLTVV.

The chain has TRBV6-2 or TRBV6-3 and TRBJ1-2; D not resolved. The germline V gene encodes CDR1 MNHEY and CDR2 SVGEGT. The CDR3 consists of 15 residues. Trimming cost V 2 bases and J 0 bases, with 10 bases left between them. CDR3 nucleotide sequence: TGTGCCAGCAGTTACAGACAAGACTCTAACTATGGCTACACCTTC. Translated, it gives CASSYRQDSNYGYTF.

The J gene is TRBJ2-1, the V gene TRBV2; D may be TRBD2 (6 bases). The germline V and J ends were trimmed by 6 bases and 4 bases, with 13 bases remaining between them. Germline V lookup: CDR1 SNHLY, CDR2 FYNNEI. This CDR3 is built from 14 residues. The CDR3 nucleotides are TGTGCCAGCAGCCCCGGACTAACTTACAATGAGCAGTTCTTC. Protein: CASSPGLTYNEQFF. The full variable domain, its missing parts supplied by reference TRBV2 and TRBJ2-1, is EPEVTQTPSHQVTQMGQEVILRCVPISNHLYFYWYRQILGQKVEFLVSFYNNEISEKSEIFDDQFSVERPDGSNFTLKIRSTKLEDSAMYFCASSPGLTYNEQFFGPGTRLTVL.

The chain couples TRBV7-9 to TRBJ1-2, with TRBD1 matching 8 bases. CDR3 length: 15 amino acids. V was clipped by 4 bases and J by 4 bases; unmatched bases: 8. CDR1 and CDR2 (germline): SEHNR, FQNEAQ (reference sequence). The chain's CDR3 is CASSYGQGGGYGYTF. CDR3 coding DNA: TGTGCCAGCAGCTACGGACAGGGTGGTGGCTATGGCTACACCTTC.

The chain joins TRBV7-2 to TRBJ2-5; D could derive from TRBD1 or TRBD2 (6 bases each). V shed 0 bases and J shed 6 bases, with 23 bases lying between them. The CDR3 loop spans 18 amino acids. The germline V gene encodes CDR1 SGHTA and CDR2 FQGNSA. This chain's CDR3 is CASSLAQGGPVLDKTQYF. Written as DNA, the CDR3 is TGTGCCAGCAGCTTAGCACAAGGGGGGCCCGTCTTAGATAAGACCCAGTACTTC.

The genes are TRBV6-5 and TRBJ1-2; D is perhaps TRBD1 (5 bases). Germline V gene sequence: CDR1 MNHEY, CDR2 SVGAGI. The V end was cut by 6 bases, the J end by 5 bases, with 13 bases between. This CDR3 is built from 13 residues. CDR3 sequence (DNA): TGTGCCAGCAGCCTGGGGGGGGAATATGGCTACACCTTC. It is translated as CASSLGGEYGYTF.

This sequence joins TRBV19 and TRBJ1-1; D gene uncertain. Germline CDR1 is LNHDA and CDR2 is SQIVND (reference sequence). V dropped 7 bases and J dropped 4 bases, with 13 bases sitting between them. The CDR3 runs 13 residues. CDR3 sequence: CASIPHWGTEAFF. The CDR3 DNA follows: TGTGCCAGTATTCCCCACTGGGGCACTGAAGCTTTCTTT.

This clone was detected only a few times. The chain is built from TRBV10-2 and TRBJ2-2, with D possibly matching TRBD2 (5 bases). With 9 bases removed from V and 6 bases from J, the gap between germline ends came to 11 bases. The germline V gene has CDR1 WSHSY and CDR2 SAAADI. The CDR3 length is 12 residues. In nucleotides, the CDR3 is TGCGCCAGTCGACTAAGCGCCGGGGAGCTGTTTTTT. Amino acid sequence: CASRLSAGELFF.

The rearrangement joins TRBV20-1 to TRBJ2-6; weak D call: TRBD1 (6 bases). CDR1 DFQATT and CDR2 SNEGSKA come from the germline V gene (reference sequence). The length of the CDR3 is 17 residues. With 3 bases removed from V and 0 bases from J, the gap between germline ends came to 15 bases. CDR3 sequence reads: CSASQPGVRSGANVLTF. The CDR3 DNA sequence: TGCAGTGCTAGTCAACCAGGGGTGCGCTCTGGGGCCAACGTCCTGACTTTC.

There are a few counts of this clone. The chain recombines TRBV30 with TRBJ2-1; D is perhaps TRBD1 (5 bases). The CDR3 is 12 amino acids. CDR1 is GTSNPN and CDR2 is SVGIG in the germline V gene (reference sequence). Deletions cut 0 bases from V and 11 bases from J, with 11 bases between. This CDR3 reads CAWSVDGAQQFF. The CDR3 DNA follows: TGTGCCTGGAGTGTAGATGGGGCGCAGCAGTTCTTC.

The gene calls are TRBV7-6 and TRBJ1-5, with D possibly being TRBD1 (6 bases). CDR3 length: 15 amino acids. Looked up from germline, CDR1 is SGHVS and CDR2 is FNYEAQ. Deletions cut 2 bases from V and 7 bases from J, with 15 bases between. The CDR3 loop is CASSLLQGLGQPQHF. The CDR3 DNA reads TGTGCCAGCAGCTTATTGCAGGGGTTGGGACAGCCCCAGCATTTT.

CDR3 coding DNA: TGTGCCAGCAGTTACTCGGACGGTGGTAATTCACCCCTCCACTTT. This codes for CASSYSDGGNSPLHF. This rearrangement joins TRBV6-5 to TRBJ1-6; D unresolved. The CDR3 sequence is 15 residues long. Per germline, CDR1 MNHEY and CDR2 SVGAGI. V was shortened by 0 bases and J by 6 bases, with 9 bases between the two germline ends.

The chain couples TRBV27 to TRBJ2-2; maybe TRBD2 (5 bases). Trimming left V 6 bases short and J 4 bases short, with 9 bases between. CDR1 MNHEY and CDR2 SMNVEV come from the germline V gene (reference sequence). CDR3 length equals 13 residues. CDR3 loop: CASSPRGTGELFF. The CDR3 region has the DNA TGTGCCAGCAGCCCTCGGGGCACCGGGGAGCTGTTTTTT.

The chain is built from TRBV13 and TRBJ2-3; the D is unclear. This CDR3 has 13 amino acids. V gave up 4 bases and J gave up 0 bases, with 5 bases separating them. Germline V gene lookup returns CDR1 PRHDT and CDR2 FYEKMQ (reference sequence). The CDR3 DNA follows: TGTGCCAGCAGCTATCCAAGCACAGATACGCAGTATTTT. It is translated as CASSYPSTDTQYF.

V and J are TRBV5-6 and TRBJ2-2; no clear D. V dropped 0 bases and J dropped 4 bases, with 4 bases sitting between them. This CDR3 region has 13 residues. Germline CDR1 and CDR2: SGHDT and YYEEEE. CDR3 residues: CASSLGFTGELFF. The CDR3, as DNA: TGTGCCAGCAGCTTGGGTTTCACCGGGGAGCTGTTTTTT. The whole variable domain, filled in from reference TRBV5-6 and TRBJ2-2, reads DAGVTQSPTHLIKTRGQQVTLRCSPKSGHDTVSWYQQALGQGPQFIFQYYEEEERQRGNFPDRFSGHQFPNYSSELNVNALLLGDSALYLCASSLGFTGELFFGEGSRLTVL.

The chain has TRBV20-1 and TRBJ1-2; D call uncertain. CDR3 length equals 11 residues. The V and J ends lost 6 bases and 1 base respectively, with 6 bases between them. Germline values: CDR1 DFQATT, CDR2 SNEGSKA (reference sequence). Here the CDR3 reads CSATFNYGYTF. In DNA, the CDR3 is TGCAGTGCCACATTTAACTATGGCTACACCTTC.

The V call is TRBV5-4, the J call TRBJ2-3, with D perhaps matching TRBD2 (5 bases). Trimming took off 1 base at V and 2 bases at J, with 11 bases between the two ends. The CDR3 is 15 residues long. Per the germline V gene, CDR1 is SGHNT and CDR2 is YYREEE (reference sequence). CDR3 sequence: CASSLSTIITDTQYF. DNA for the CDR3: TGTGCCAGCAGCTTGTCGACTATCATCACAGATACGCAGTATTTT.

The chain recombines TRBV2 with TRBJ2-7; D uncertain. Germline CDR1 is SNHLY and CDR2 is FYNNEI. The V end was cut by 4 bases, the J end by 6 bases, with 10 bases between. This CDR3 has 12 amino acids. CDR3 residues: CASSGAGPEQYF. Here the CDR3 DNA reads TGTGCCAGCAGTGGAGCAGGACCCGAGCAGTACTTC. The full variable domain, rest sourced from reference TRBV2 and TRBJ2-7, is EPEVTQTPSHQVTQMGQEVILRCVPISNHLYFYWYRQILGQKVEFLVSFYNNEISEKSEIFDDQFSVERPDGSNFTLKIRSTKLEDSAMYFCASSGAGPEQYFGPGTRLTVT.

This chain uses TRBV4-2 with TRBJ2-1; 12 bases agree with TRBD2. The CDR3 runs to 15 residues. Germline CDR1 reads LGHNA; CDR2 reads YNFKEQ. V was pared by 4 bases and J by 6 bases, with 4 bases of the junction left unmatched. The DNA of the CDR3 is TGTGCCAGCAGCCCTAGCGGGGGGGTCGGCAATGAGCAGTTCTTC. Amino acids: CASSPSGGVGNEQFF.

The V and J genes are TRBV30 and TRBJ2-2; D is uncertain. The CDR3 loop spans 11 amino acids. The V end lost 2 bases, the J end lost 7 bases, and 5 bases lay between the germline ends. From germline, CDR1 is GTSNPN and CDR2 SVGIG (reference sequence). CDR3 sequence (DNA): TGTGCCTGGAGTTGGGGCGGGGAGCTGTTTTTT. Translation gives CAWSWGGELFF.

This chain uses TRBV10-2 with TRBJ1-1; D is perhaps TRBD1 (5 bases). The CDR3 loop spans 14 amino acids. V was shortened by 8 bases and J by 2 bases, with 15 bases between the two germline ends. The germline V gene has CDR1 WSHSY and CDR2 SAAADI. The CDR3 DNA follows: TGCGCCAGCCAGGGAACTCCGGAAAACACTGAAGCTTTCTTT. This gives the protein CASQGTPENTEAFF.

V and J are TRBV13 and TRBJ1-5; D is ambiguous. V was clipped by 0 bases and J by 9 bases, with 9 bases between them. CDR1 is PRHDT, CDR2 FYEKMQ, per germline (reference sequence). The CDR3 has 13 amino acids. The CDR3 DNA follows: TGTGCCAGCAGCTTAGGTAACCGGGCGCCCCAGCATTTT. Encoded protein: CASSLGNRAPQHF.